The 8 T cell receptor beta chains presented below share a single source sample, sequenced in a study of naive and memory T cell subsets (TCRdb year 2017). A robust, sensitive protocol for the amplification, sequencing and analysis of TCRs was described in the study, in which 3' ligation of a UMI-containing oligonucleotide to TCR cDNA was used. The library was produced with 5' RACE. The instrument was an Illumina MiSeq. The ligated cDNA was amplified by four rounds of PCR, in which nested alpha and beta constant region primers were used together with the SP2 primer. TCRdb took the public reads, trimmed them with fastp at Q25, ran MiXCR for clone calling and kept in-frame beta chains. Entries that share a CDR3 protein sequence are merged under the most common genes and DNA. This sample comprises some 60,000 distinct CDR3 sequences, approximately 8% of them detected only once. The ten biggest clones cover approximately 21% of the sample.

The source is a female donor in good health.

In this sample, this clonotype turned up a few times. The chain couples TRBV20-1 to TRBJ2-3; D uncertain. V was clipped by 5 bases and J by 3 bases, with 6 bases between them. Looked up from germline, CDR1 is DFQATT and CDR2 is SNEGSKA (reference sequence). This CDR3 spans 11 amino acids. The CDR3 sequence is CSAPSTDTQYF. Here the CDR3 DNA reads TGCAGTGCTCCCTCGACAGATACGCAGTATTTT.

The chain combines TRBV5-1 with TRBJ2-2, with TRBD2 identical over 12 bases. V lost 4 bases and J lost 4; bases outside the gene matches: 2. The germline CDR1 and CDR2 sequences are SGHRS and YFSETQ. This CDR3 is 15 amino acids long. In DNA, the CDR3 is TGCGCCAGCAGCGCGGGACTAGCGGGCACCGGGGAGCTGTTTTTT. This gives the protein CASSAGLAGTGELFF.

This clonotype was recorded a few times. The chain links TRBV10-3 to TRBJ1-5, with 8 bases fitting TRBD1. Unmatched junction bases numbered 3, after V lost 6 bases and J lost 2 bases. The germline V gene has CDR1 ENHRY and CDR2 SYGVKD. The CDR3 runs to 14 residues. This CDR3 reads CAIRGQGGNQPQHF. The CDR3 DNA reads TGTGCCATCAGAGGACAGGGTGGCAATCAGCCCCAGCATTTT.

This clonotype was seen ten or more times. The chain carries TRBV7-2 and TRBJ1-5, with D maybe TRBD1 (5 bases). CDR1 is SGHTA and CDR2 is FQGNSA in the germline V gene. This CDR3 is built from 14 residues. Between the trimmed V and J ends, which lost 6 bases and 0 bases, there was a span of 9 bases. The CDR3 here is CASSQGHSNQPQHF. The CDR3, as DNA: TGTGCCAGCAGTCAGGGTCATAGCAATCAGCCCCAGCATTTT.

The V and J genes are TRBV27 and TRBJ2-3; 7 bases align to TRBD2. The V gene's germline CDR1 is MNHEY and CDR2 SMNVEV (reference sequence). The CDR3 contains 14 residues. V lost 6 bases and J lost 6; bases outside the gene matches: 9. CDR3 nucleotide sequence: TGTGCCAGCAGCCCAACAGCGGGAACGGATACGCAGTATTTT. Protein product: CASSPTAGTDTQYF.

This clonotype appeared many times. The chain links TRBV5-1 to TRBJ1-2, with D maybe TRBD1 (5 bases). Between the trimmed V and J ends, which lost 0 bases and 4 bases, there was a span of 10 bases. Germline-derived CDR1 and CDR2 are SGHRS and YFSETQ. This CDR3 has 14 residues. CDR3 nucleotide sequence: TGCGCCAGCAGCTTGGGGCAGGGCATCTATGGCTACACCTTC. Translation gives CASSLGQGIYGYTF.

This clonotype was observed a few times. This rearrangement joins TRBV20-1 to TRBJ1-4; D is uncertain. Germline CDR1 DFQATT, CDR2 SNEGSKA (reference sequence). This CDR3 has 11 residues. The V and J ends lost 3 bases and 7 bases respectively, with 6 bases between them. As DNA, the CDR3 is TGCAGTGCTAGTCTTTTTGAAAAACTGTTTTTT. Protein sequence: CSASLFEKLFF.

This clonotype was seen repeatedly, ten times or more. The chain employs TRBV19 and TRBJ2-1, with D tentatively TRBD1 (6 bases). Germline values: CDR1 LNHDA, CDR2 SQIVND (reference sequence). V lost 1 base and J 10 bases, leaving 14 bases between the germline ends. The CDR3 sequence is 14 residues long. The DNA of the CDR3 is TGTGCCAGTAGTATAGGGACGACAGGAACGGAGCAGTTCTTC. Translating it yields CASSIGTTGTEQFF.